The subject of this entry is one T cell receptor beta chain. Read data end 3 residues before the CDR3 end; the end is taken from the germline J gene. The CDR3 has 15 amino acids. Germline assignment: CDR1 SEHNR and CDR2 FQNEAQ (reference sequence). The V and J ends lost 5 bases and 5 bases, in that order; junction bases with no gene match: 10. TCRdb keeps only in-frame clones here, not all; method: immunoSEQ multiplex PCR. The sample holds tens of thousands of clones. The data derive from a study of T cells in women clearing cervical HPV infection. Study overall: Donors had HPV16-related CIN3 or worse; 2 had invasive cancer. Blood came at first lesion visit for cases, post-clearance for controls.

This TCR came from a woman aged 18-70 years with a cervical HPV16 infection that either progressed to CIN3+ or cleared (not recorded which). The J gene is TRBJ2-3, the V gene TRBV7-9; 7 bases are a match to TRBD2. Source material: blood buffy coat. CDR3 bases read: TGTGCCAGCAGCCCTCTTGGCGGGAGAGTAGATACG. It specifies CASSPLGGRVDT. The whole CDR3 reads CASSPLGGRVDTQYF.